Included here is one TCR beta chain sequence, with context. This sample was taken from a study of cytomegalovirus exposure and HLA in healthy donors. Germline CDR1 and CDR2: MGHRA and YSYEKL. Deletions cut 4 bases from V and 5 bases from J, with 26 bases between. CDR3 length: 18 amino acids. Both 60 Vbeta primers and 13 Jbeta primers went into the PCR. The table came from immunoSEQ multiplex PCR; TCRdb's copy has only in-frame clones and leaves some out. There are 150,000 to 190,000 clones in the sample; about 75% occur only once, and approximately 1.3% lies in the top ten. Sequencing was carried out using PBMCs. The chain carries TRBV4-1 and TRBJ2-5; D is perhaps TRBD2 (6 bases). The source is a man between 18 and 29 years old in good health and CMV-seronegative. This chain's CDR3 is CASSPWGVTIPTRETQYF. The CDR3 DNA reads TGCGCCAGCAGCCCCTGGGGGGTCACAATTCCAACGAGGGAGACCCAGTACTTC.